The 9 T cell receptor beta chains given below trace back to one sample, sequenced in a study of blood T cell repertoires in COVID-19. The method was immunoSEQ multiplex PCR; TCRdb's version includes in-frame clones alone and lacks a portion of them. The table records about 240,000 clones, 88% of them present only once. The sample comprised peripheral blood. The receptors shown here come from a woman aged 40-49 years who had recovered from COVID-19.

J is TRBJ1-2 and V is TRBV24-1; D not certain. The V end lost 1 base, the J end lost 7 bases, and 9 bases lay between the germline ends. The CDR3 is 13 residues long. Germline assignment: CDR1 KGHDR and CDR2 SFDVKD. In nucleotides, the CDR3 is TGTGCCACCAGTGATTTTGAGGGAGGTGGCTACACCTTC. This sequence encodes CATSDFEGGGYTF.

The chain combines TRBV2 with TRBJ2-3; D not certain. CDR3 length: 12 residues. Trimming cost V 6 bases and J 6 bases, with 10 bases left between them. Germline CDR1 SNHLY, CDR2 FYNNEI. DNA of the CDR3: TGTGCCAGCAGCCCTAGTTACGATACGCAGTATTTT. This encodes CASSPSYDTQYF.

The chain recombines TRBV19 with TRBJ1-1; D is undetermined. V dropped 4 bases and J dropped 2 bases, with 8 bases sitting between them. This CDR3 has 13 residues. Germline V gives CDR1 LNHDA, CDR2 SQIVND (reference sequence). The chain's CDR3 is CASSTHTNTEAFF. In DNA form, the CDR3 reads TGTGCCAGTAGTACTCACACCAACACTGAAGCTTTCTTT. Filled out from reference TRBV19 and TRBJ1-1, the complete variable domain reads DGGITQSPKYLFRKEGQNVTLSCEQNLNHDAMYWYRQDPGQGLRLIYYSQIVNDFQKGDIAEGYSVSREKKESFPLTVTSAQKNPTAFYLCASSTHTNTEAFFGQGTRLTVV.

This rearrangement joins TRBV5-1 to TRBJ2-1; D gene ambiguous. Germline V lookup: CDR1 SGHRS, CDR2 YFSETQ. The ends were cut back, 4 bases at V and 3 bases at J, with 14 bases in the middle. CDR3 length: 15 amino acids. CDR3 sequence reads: CASSPTDSRYNEQFF. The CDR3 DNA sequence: TGCGCCAGCAGCCCTACTGACTCTCGCTACAATGAGCAGTTCTTC.

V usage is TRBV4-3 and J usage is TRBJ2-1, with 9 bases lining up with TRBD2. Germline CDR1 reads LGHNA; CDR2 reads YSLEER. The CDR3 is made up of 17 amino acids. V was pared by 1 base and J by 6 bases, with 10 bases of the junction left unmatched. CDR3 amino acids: CASSQGYSGSRGNEQFF. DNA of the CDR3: TGCGCCAGCAGCCAAGGGTATAGCGGGAGTAGGGGCAATGAGCAGTTCTTC.

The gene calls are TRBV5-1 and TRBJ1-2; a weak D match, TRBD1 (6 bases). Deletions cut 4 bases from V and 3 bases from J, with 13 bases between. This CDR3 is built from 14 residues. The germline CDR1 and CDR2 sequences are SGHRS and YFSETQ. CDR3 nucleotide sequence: TGCGCCAGCAGCGCCGACAGGCTCCACTATGGCTACACCTTC. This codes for CASSADRLHYGYTF. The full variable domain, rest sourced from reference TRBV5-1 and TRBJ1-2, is KAGVTQTPRYLIKTRGQQVTLSCSPISGHRSVSWYQQTPGQGLQFLFEYFSETQRNKGNFPGRFSGRQFSNSRSEMNVSTLELGDSALYLCASSADRLHYGYTFGSGTRLTVV.

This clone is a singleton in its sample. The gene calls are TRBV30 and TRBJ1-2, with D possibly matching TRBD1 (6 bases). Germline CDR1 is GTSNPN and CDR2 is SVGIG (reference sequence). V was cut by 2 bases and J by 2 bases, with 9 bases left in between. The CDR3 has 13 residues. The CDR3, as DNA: TGTGCCTGGAGTCTGACAGGAAACTATGGCTACACCTTC. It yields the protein CAWSLTGNYGYTF. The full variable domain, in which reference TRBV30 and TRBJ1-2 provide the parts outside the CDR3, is SQTIHQWPATLVQPVGSPLSLECTVEGTSNPNLYWYRQAAGRGLQLLFYSVGIGQISSEVPQNLSASRPQDRQFILSSKKLLLSDSGFYLCAWSLTGNYGYTFGSGTRLTVV.

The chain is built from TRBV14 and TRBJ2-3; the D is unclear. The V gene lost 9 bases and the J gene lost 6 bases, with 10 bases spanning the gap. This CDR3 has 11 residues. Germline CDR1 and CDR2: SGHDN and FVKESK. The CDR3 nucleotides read TGTGCCAGTGGGCCAAGGGATACGCAGTATTTT. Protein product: CASGPRDTQYF.

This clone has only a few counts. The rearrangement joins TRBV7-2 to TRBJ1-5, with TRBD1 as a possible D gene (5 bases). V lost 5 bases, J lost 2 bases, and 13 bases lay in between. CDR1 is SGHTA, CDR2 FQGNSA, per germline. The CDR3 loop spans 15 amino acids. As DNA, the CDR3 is TGTGCCAGCAGCCCTCTTAGGGGTGGCAATCAGCCCCAGCATTTT. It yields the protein CASSPLRGGNQPQHF.